The present entry profiles one T cell receptor beta chain with its context. Antigen: not known. The data stem from a study of T-cell reconstitution after alpha-beta-depleted transplantation in children. Points from the study as a whole: Elevated TCRbeta diversity at day 60 was traced, in some patients, to surviving recipient T cells and thymic progenitors. Several hundred expanded graft clones reportedly were the source of alpha-beta T cells about two months after transplant.

This sample's TCRbeta library carried unique molecular identifier barcodes. TCRdb recomputed calls from the PCR reads with MiXCR, one row per CDR3 protein. This sample yields approximately 800,000 distinct CDR3 sequences, of which roughly 15% are seen a single time; approximately 5% belongs to the top ten. Trimming cost V 3 bases and J 8 bases, with 13 bases left between them. The CDR3 is 14 amino acids. Germline loops: CDR1 MNHEY, CDR2 SMNVEV (reference sequence). The source is a male patient younger than 18 who had a stem cell transplant for acute lymphoblastic leukemia, so the T cells may come from the graft donor. The chain recombines TRBV27 with TRBJ2-2; D gene unclear. The sequencing used PBMCs, mostly from graft donor cells, collected 360 days after TCRalphabeta/CD19-depleted stem cell transplant. The CDR3 region is CASSFDWALGELFF. The CDR3 DNA reads TGTGCCAGCAGTTTCGACTGGGCCCTAGGGGAGCTGTTTTTT.